The 4 T cell receptor beta chains presented below share a single source sample, sequenced in a study of vaccination and CD4 T cells after COVID-19. Noted treatment: roughly nine-day PBMC culture with coronavirus spike peptide pools or control peptides (ViraFEST assay). At the Johns Hopkins FTIC core, DNA taken from cultured CD4+ T cells was sequenced by way of the Oncomine TCR Beta short-read assay. One entry per CDR3 protein results from TCRdb running MiXCR on the PCR reads. The sample lists about 20,000 distinct CDR3 sequences, roughly 37% occurring once. Their specific antigens are unknown. Material: CD4+ T cells from blood, cultured in vitro, obtained before SARS-CoV-2 vaccination. The source is a human donor who received a COVID-19 vaccine.

This clonotype turned up a few times. The chain joins TRBV20-1 to TRBJ1-3; D gene uncertain. The CDR3 runs to 14 residues. V was trimmed by 3 bases and J by 4 bases, leaving 13 bases between them. CDR1 and CDR2 from the germline V gene are DFQATT and SNEGSKA (reference sequence). CDR3 amino acids: CSARGPGIGNTIYF. The DNA for the CDR3 is TGCAGTGCTAGGGGCCCGGGAATCGGAAACACCATATATTTT.

V usage is TRBV15 and J usage is TRBJ2-3; TRBD2 aligns across 9 bases. Unmatched junction bases numbered 7, after V lost 5 bases and J lost 4 bases. Germline-derived CDR1 and CDR2 are LNHNV and YYDKDF (reference sequence). There are 15 residues in the CDR3. The CDR3 region is CATSGRLAEPDTQYF. In DNA, the CDR3 is TGTGCCACCAGCGGACGACTAGCGGAACCAGATACGCAGTATTTT.

The rearrangement joins TRBV20-1 to TRBJ1-2; 8 nucleotides align to TRBD1. V was pared by 3 bases and J by 1 base, with 7 bases of the junction left unmatched. The length of the CDR3 is 15 residues. Germline V gene data show CDR1 as DFQATT and CDR2 as SNEGSKA (reference sequence). In DNA, the CDR3 is TGCAGTGCTAGGATAGTGGACAGGGATAACTATGGCTACACCTTC. Amino acids: CSARIVDRDNYGYTF.

The chain has TRBV6-1 and TRBJ1-1, with D possibly matching TRBD1 (6 bases). The CDR3 is 16 amino acids. Looked up from germline, CDR1 is MNHNS and CDR2 is SASEGT. The V end was cut by 0 bases, the J end by 4 bases, with 15 bases between. CDR3 sequence: CASSEALFQGSTEAFF. DNA for the CDR3: TGTGCCAGCAGTGAAGCGCTTTTTCAGGGGAGCACTGAAGCTTTCTTT.